A selection of T cell receptor beta chains follows, all from one sample in a study of vaccination and CD4 T cells after COVID-19. TCRdb reprocessed the PCR reads via MiXCR and lists one record per CDR3 protein. This table has some 26,000 distinct CDR3 sequences, around half appearing once. Antigens for these TCRs are unknown. The sequenced sample was CD4+ T cells from blood, cultured in vitro, obtained before SARS-CoV-2 vaccination. Source of these receptors: a human donor who received a COVID-19 vaccine. The CDR3 runs from the conserved cysteine through the conserved F or W. A D gene is named only where the DNA matches it firmly. Where a row states a size, it is once, few, many or the class of an expanded clone; other rows omit it.

TRBJ2-5 | . | TRBD2 | TRBV7-2 | TGTGCCAGCGGGGGGGGCCAAGAGACCCAGTACTTC | CASGGGQETQYF
TRBJ2-2 | few | . | TRBV7-2 | TGTGCCAGCAGGTCCCCTAATGGGGAGCTGTTTTTT | CASRSPNGELFF
TRBJ2-5 | . | . | TRBV24-1 | TGTGCCACCAGTGAATCGGTTCGAGGGACCCAGTACTTC | CATSESVRGTQYF
TRBJ2-4 | . | . | TRBV11-3 | TGTGCCAGCAGCAGCAGGACACCACTAGCCAAAAACATTCAGTACTTC | CASSSRTPLAKNIQYF
TRBJ2-4 | . | . | TRBV12-3/TRBV12-4 | TGTGCCAGCAGTTTCTTCTCGTTAGCCAAAAACATTCAGTACTTC | CASSFFSLAKNIQYF
TRBJ1-6 | . | . | TRBV19 | TGTGCCAGTAGTCCGACCCCTCGGGGACGATCACCCCTCCACTTT | CASSPTPRGRSPLHF
TRBJ1-1 | . | . | TRBV19 | TGTGCCAGTAGTATAGTAGGGATGAACACTGAAGCTTTCTTT | CASSIVGMNTEAFF
TRBJ1-2 | few | TRBD1 | TRBV19 | TGTGCCAGTAGTCCGACAGGGCTCTATGGCTACACCTTC | CASSPTGLYGYTF
TRBJ2-5 | . | . | TRBV19 | TGTGCCAGTAGTATGCTGGACGCGGGGACCCAGTACTTC | CASSMLDAGTQYF
TRBJ2-5 | few | . | TRBV11-3 | TGTGCCAGCAGCTTAGCCCCGGGTTTCCAAGAGACCCAGTACTTC | CASSLAPGFQETQYF
TRBJ2-3 | . | . | TRBV7-2 | TGTGCCAGCAGCTTAGCCCCCTCTGGTACGCAGTATTTT | CASSLAPSGTQYF
TRBJ2-7 | . | . | TRBV6-1 | TGTGCCAGCAGTGAACGACCCGGGAGCAGCTACGAGCAGTACTTC | CASSERPGSSYEQYF
TRBJ1-1 | . | . | TRBV6-1 | TGTGCCAGCAGTGAAATCTGGAGGGGACGGAACACTGAAGCTTTCTTT | CASSEIWRGRNTEAFF
TRBJ1-1 | . | . | TRBV6-5 | TGTGCCAGCAGTTACTCTGGCAGAAGCACTGAAGCTTTCTTT | CASSYSGRSTEAFF
TRBJ1-1 | few | TRBD1 | TRBV7-9 | TGTGCCAGCAGCCCACGGACAGGGAGGAACACTGAAGCTTTCTTT | CASSPRTGRNTEAFF
TRBJ1-3 | once | TRBD1 | TRBV10-3 | TGTGCCATCAGAGGGGACAGAATGGGAAACACCATATATTTT | CAIRGDRMGNTIYF
TRBJ1-1 | . | . | TRBV4-2 | TGTGCCAGCAGCCAAGATAAGGTGCACACTGAAGCTTTCTTT | CASSQDKVHTEAFF
TRBJ1-1 | few | . | TRBV24-1 | TGTGCCACCAGTGACCCTCCGAACACTGAAGCTTTCTTT | CATSDPPNTEAFF
TRBJ2-1 | once | . | TRBV5-4 | TGTGCCAGCAGCTTGGCCGGGGGTCCCAGGTACAATGAGCAGTTCTTC | CASSLAGGPRYNEQFF
TRBJ1-3 | . | TRBD1 | TRBV14 | TGTGCCAGCAGCTGGGGACAGCCACGACTGGGAAACACCATATATTTT | CASSWGQPRLGNTIYF
TRBJ2-3 | . | . | TRBV7-9 | TGTGCCAGCAGCTTAACTATTCATACGCAGTATTTT | CASSLTIHTQYF
TRBJ2-5 | few | . | TRBV20-1 | TGCAGTACGACTGCGGACGCCATCCAAGAGACCCAGTACTTC | CSTTADAIQETQYF
TRBJ1-1 | . | . | TRBV19 | TGTGCCAGTAGTATATCCCAGGGGCTGGCTGAAGCTTTCTTT | CASSISQGLAEAFF
TRBJ1-1 | . | . | TRBV30 | TGTGCCTGGAGACCGATTTATAGGACCTCGAGAGGAGCTTTCTTT | CAWRPIYRTSRGAFF
TRBJ1-1 | . | . | TRBV19 | TGTGCCAGTAGTCCCCTCATTGGGAACACTGAAGCTTTCTTT | CASSPLIGNTEAFF
TRBJ1-6 | . | . | TRBV12-3/TRBV12-4 | TGTGCCAGCAGGGAAAGAGACGGGAATTCACCCCTCCACTTT | CASRERDGNSPLHF
TRBJ2-1 | . | . | TRBV7-2 | TGTGCCAGCAGCCCGGGACGGAGCTCCTACAATGAGCAGTTCTTC | CASSPGRSSYNEQFF
TRBJ1-5 | . | . | TRBV12-3/TRBV12-4 | TGTGCCAGCAGTGACGTTAATTTTGACAGCTATAGCAATCAGCCCCAGCATTTT | CASSDVNFDSYSNQPQHF
TRBJ2-3 | . | . | TRBV12-3/TRBV12-4 | TGTGCCAGCAGTTTGCAGAGCACAGATACGCAGTATTTT | CASSLQSTDTQYF
TRBJ2-1 | few | TRBD1 | TRBV25-1 | TGTGCCAGCAGTTCCCCCTCCGGGACAGGAGACTACAATGAGCAGTTCTTC | CASSSPSGTGDYNEQFF
TRBJ2-4 | . | . | TRBV18 | TGTGCCAGCTCTGACGGCTTAGCCAAAAACATTCAGTACTTC | CASSDGLAKNIQYF
TRBJ1-6 | . | . | TRBV28 | TGTGCCAGCACCACGGACATAAACTATTCACCCCTCCACTTT | CASTTDINYSPLHF
TRBJ2-1 | . | . | TRBV25-1 | TGTGCCAGCTCTGTGAGCCCGAGGGGGGGTGAGCAGTTCTTC | CASSVSPRGGEQFF
TRBJ1-1 | . | . | TRBV30 | TGTGCCTGGAGAATCCCAGAGGGGGACACTGAAGCTTTCTTT | CAWRIPEGDTEAFF
TRBJ2-2 | once | . | TRBV5-1 | TGCGCCAGCAGCTTGGACTTGGGACTCGGGGAGCTGTTTTTT | CASSLDLGLGELFF
TRBJ2-1 | . | . | TRBV24-1 | TGTGCCACCAGTGGTTACCCCTCCTCCAATGAGCAGTTCTTC | CATSGYPSSNEQFF
TRBJ2-3 | once | TRBD1 | TRBV24-1 | TGTGCCACCAGCTCAAGAGAACTGGGACAGAGCCGAACAGATACGCAGTATTTT | CATSSRELGQSRTDTQYF
TRBJ1-2 | . | TRBD1 | TRBV5-1 | TGCGCCAGCAGCTTGGTGGTCAGGGGGCCCTATGGCTACACCTTC | CASSLVVRGPYGYTF
TRBJ1-1 | few | . | TRBV10-1 | TGCGCCAGCAGTGACTCGATCGGAGCGAACACTGAAGCTTTCTTT | CASSDSIGANTEAFF
TRBJ2-5 | . | TRBD1 | TRBV2 | TGTGCCAGCAGTCCCCCCTCTACGAGGGGGCTGCAAGAGACCCAGTACTTC | CASSPPSTRGLQETQYF
TRBJ2-3 | . | . | TRBV2 | TGTGCCAGCAGTGAGTTGGATTTTCCGCAGTATTTT | CASSELDFPQYF
TRBJ1-5 | . | . | TRBV19 | TGTGCCAGTAGGGATTCCCATCAGCCCCAGCATTTT | CASRDSHQPQHF
TRBJ2-3 | . | . | TRBV6-1 | TGTGCCAGCAGTCCACGTTGGGGCACAGATACGCAGTATTTT | CASSPRWGTDTQYF
TRBJ1-6 | . | . | TRBV5-6 | TGTGCCAGCAGCTCGACTCAGTCACCCCTCCACTTT | CASSSTQSPLHF
TRBJ1-2 | few | . | TRBV24-1 | TGTGCCACCAGTGATTCAGGAGTACGTCTATCGGGCTACACCTTC | CATSDSGVRLSGYTF
TRBJ1-4 | . | . | TRBV25-1 | TGTGCCAGCAGTGAATTCGGCAGGGATGAAAAACTGTTTTTT | CASSEFGRDEKLFF
TRBJ1-2 | . | . | TRBV7-9 | TGTGCCAGCAGCTTAGGGCAGGGTCGGTACTATGGCTACACCTTC | CASSLGQGRYYGYTF
TRBJ1-6 | few | TRBD1 | TRBV5-6 | TGTGCCAGCAGCTTGGCCTGGACAGGAGGACCCAATTCACCCCTCCACTTT | CASSLAWTGGPNSPLHF
TRBJ2-7 | . | . | TRBV20-1 | TGCAGTGCCCCCCACGGGGGGCTCTTCGAGCAGTACTTC | CSAPHGGLFEQYF
TRBJ2-1 | . | TRBD2 | TRBV20-1 | TGCAGTGCCTTCATAGCGGGGGGCACCTACAATGAGCAGTTCTTC | CSAFIAGGTYNEQFF
TRBJ2-1 | . | TRBD2 | TRBV6-5 | TGTGCCAGCAGTTCCGCACCCAGACTAGCGGGGGGTTACAATGAGCAGTTCTTC | CASSSAPRLAGGYNEQFF
TRBJ2-7 | once | . | TRBV20-1 | TGCAGTGCTAGTGGCAGCTACGAGCAGTACTTC | CSASGSYEQYF
TRBJ2-1 | once | . | TRBV7-2 | TGTGCCAGCAGCCTGCCTGGGACCCCGCCGGGCAATGAGCAGTTCTTC | CASSLPGTPPGNEQFF
TRBJ2-1 | . | TRBD2 | TRBV12-3/TRBV12-4 | TGTGCCAGCAGTTTCTCTAGCGGGGGGGCCATCTACAATGAGCAGTTCTTC | CASSFSSGGAIYNEQFF